The sequence of this TCR beta chain was determined in a study of T cell responses to AZD1222 COVID-19 vaccine. On the study more broadly: Pooling was applied to second doses at about 4 or about 12 weeks. Whole-study findings and limits: Clonal diversity was possibly underestimated, and white British individuals and females predominated among donors.

The CDR3 consists of 13 residues. CDR1 and CDR2 (germline): SGHTA, FQGNSA. V was clipped by 3 bases and J by 6 bases; unmatched bases: 4. About this clone: Its target is unknown.

Measured with immunoSEQ multiplex PCR; TCRdb has only the in-frame clones, and not every one. Of roughly 100,000 clones in the sample, 93% were seen once. This rearrangement joins TRBV7-2 to TRBJ1-2; 7 bases match TRBD1. The receptor was derived from an adult in good health. The material sequenced was peripheral blood, taken on day 0 of AZD1222 vaccination. CDR3 in DNA: TGTGCCAGCAGCTTTTTTCAGGGGGATGGCTACACCTTC. Protein: CASSFFQGDGYTF.